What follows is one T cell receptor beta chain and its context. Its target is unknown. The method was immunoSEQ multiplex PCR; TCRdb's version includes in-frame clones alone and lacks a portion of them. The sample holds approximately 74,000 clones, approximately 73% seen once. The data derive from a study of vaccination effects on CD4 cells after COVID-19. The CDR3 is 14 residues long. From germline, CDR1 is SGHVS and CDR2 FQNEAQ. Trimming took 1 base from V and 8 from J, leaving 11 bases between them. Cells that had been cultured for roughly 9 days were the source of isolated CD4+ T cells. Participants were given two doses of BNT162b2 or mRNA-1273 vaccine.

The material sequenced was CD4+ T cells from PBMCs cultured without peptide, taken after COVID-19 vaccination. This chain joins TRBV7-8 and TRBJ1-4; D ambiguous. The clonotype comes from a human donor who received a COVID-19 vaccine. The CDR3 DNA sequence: TGTGCCAGCAGCTTAGGGTCTACCGGAGAAAAACTGTTTTTT. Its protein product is CASSLGSTGEKLFF.